The clone carrying this TCR beta chain was seen a few times. As yet, its antigen is unknown. This entry belongs to a study of T cells after yellow fever vaccination. Study results and caveats: Most primary-vaccination clones recurred post-booster (around 95% CD4, about 90% CD8). A secondary response was less intense yet reached its peak sooner, at day 5 versus 15.

The CDR3 extends over 14 amino acids. V lost 3 bases, J lost 4 bases, and 9 bases lay in between. Generation of TCR cDNA used 5'RACE template switching (which added a universal primer site and UMIs). MiXCR, run by TCRdb on the 5' RACE reads, gives a single entry per CDR3 protein. The table has about 180,000 distinct CDR3 sequences, roughly 6.4% seen once. This sequence joins TRBV12-3 or TRBV12-4 and TRBJ2-2; no firm D call. This receptor was obtained from a man in his late teens or twenties who received the YFV17D yellow fever vaccine. Sequences were derived from CD4+ T cells sorted from PBMCs, sampled on the day of the first yellow fever vaccination. The CDR3 DNA reads as TGTGCCAGCAGTTTGCAGGATGTCACCGGGGAGCTGTTTTTT. It codes for CASSLQDVTGELFF.